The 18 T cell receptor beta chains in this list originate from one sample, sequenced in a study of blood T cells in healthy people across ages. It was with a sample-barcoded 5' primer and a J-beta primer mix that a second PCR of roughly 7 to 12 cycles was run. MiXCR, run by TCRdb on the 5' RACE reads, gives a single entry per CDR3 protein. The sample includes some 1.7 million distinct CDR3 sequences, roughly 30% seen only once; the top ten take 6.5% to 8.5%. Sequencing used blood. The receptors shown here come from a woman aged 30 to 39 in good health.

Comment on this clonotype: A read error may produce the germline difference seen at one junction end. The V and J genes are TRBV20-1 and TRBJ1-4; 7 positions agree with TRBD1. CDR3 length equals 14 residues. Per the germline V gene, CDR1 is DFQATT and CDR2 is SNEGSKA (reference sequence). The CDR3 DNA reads TGCAGTGCCCTAGAGGACAGGTTCAATGAAAAACGGTTTTTT. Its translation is CSALEDRFNEKRFF.

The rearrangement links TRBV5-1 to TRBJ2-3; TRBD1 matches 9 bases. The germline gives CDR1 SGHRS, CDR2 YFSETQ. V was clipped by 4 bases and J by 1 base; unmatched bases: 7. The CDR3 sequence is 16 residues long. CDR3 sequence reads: CASSTKRQGGTDTQYF. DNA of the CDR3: TGCGCCAGCAGCACCAAAAGACAGGGGGGCACAGATACGCAGTATTTT.

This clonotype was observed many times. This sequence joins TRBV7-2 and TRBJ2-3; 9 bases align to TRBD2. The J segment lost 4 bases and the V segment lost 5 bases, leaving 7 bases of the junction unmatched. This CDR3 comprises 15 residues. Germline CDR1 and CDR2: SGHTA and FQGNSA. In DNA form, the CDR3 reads TGTGCCAGCAGCAGGAGCGGGAGGTACGCAGATACGCAGTATTTT. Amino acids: CASSRSGRYADTQYF.

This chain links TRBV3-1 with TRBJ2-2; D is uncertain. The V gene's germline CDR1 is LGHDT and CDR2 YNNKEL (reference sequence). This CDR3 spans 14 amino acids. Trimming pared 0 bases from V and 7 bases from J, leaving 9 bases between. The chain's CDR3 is CASSQDWVDGELFF. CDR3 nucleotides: TGTGCCAGCAGCCAAGATTGGGTAGACGGGGAGCTGTTTTTT.

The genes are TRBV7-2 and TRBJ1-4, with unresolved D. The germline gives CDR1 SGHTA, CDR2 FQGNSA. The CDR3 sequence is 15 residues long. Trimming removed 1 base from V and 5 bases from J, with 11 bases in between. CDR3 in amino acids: CASSLVATANEKLFF. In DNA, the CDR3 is TGTGCCAGCAGCTTAGTAGCGACGGCGAATGAAAAACTGTTTTTT.

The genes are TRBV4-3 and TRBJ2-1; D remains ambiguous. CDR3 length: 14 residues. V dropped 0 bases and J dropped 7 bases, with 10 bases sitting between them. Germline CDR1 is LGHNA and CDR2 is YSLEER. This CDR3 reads CASSQEGYGNEQFF. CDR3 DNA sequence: TGCGCCAGCAGCCAAGAGGGGTATGGAAATGAGCAGTTCTTC.

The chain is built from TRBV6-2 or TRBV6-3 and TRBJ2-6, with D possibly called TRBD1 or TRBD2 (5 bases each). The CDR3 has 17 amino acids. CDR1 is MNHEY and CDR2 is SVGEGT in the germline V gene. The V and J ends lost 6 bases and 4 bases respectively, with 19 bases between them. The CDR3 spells CASSPSQGALGANVLTF. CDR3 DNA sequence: TGTGCCAGCAGCCCCTCTCAGGGAGCTCTGGGGGCCAACGTCCTGACTTTC.

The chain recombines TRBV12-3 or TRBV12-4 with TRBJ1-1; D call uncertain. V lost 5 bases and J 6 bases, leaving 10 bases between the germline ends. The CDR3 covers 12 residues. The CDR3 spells CASSTEPPEAFF. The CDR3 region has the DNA TGTGCCAGCAGTACAGAACCCCCTGAAGCTTTCTTT.

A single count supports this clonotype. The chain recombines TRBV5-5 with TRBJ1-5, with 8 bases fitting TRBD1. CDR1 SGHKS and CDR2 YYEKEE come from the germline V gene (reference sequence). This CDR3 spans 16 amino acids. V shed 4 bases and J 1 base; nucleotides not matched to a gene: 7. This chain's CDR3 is CASSHGQGTSNQPQHF. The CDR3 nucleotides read TGTGCCAGCAGCCATGGACAGGGTACGAGCAATCAGCCCCAGCATTTT. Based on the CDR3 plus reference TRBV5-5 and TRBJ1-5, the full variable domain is DAGVTQSPTHLIKTRGQQVTLRCSPISGHKSVSWYQQVLGQGPQFIFQYYEKEERGRGNFPDRFSARQFPNYSSELNVNALLLGDSALYLCASSHGQGTSNQPQHFGDGTRLSIL.

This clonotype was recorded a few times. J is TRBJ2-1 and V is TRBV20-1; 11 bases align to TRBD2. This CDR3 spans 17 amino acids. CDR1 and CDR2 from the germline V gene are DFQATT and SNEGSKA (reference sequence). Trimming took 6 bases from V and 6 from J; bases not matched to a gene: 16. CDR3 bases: TGCAGTGCCCTCGGGCTAGCGGGAGGAATCGGTCGCAATGAGCAGTTCTTC. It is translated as CSALGLAGGIGRNEQFF.

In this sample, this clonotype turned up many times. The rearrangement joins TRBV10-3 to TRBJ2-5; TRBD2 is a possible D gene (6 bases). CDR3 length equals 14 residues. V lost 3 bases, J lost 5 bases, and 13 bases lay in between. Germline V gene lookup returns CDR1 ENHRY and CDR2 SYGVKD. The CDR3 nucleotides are TGTGCCATCAGTGATCGTGGAGGGTTCGAGACCCAGTACTTC. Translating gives CAISDRGGFETQYF.

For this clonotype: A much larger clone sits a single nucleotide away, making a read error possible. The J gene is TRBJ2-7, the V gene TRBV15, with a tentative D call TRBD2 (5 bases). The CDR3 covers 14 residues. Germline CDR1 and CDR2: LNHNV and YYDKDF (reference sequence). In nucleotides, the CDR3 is TGTGCCACCAGCAGAGGGGGAGTTTCCTACAAGCAGTACTTC. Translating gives CATSRGGVSYKQYF.

As DNA, the CDR3 is TGCAGCGCTTCGACCAGCGGGGTTCGTGGAGATACGCAGTATTTT. Its protein is CSASTSGVRGDTQYF. This chain joins TRBV29-1 and TRBJ2-3; 7 bases line up with TRBD2. This CDR3 has 15 amino acids. The V gene's germline CDR1 is SQVTM and CDR2 ANQGSEA. V lost 7 bases to trimming and J lost 5 bases; unmatched junction nucleotides: 15.

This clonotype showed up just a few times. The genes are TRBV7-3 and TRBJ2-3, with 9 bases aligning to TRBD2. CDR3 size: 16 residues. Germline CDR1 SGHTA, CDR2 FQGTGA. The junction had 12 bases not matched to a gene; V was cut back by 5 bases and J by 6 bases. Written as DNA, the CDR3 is TGTGCCAGCAGCCTACCACTCGCGGGGGGGCCGGATACGCAGTATTTT. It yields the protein CASSLPLAGGPDTQYF.

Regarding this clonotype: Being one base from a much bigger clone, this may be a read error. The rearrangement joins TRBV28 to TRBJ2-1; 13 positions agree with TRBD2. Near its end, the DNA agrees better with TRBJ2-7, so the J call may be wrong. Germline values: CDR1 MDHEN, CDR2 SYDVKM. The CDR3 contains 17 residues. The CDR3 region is CASNLGLAGAPANEQYF. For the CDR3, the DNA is TGTGCCAGCAACCTCGGACTAGCGGGAGCCCCCGCAAATGAGCAGTACTTC.

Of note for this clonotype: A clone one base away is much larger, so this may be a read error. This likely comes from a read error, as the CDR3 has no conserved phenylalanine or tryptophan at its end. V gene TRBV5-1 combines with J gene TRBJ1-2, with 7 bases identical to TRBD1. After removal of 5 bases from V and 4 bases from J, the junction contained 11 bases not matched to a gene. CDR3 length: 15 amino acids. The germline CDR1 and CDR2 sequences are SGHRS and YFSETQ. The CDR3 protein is CASSPEGAAFYGYTC. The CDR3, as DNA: TGCGCCAGCAGTCCAGAGGGGGCGGCCTTCTATGGCTACACCTGC.

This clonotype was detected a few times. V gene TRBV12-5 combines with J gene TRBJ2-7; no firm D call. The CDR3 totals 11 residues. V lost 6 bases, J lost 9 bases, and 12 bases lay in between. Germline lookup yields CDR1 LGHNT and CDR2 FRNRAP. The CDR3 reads CASGPLATQYF. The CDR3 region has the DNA TGTGCTAGTGGACCCCTTGCTACGCAGTACTTC.

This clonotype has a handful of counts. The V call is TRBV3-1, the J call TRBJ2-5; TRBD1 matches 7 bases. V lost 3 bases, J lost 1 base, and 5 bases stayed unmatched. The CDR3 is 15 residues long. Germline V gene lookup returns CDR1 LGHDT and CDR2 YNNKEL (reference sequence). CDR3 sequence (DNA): TGTGCCAGCAGCCAGAGGGGACAGCCCCAAGAGACCCAGTACTTC. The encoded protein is CASSQRGQPQETQYF.